A single T cell receptor beta chain is shown here with its context. This sample stems from a study of T cell changes during pregnancy in multiple sclerosis. Here immunoSEQ multiplex PCR was the method, and the copy in TCRdb shows in-frame clones only, minus some. The data show about 70,000 clones, around 94% seen once. The sequencing used peripheral blood, collected in the third trimester of pregnancy. This receptor was taken from a female donor with multiple sclerosis, enrolled in a pregnancy study.

CDR3 bases: TGTGCCATCAGTGAGAAGTTCGCAGGGAACACTGAAGCTTTCTTT. Translated, it gives CAISEKFAGNTEAFF. The chain is built from TRBV10-3 and TRBJ1-1; D gene unclear. V was pared by 2 bases and J by 1 base, with 11 bases between. The CDR3 runs to 15 residues. The germline V gene encodes CDR1 ENHRY and CDR2 SYGVKD.